The 5 T cell receptor beta chains below were found in one sample sequenced in a study of control samples from healthy donors and cancer patients. Assay used: immunoSEQ multiplex PCR; TCRdb lists only in-frame clones, some missing. The sample has tens of thousands of clones; approximately 89% are singletons. Sequencing input: blood. The receptors were gathered from a man in his fifties in good health.

This clone has only a few counts. The chain joins TRBV9 to TRBJ1-1; D not resolved. Germline V gene data show CDR1 as SGDLS and CDR2 as YYNGEE. V lost 1 base to trimming and J lost 1 base, with 5 bases between them. This CDR3 comprises 13 residues. Here the CDR3 DNA reads TGTGCCAGCAGCGTATCGAGGAACACTGAAGCTTTCTTT. Translating it yields CASSVSRNTEAFF.

J is TRBJ1-2 and V is TRBV25-1; TRBD1 is a possible D gene (5 bases). The CDR3 spans 14 residues. V was clipped by 7 bases and J by 2 bases, with 14 bases between them. The germline V gene has CDR1 MGHDK and CDR2 SYGVNS. CDR3 residues: CASTLGPHNYGYTF. CDR3 DNA: TGTGCCAGCACCCTGGGACCGCACAACTATGGCTACACCTTC.

V and J are TRBV19 and TRBJ2-3; 12 bases agree with TRBD2. Trimming removed 6 bases from V and 6 bases from J; junction bases left unmatched: 4. Looked up from germline, CDR1 is LNHDA and CDR2 is SQIVND (reference sequence). The CDR3 is 14 residues long. The CDR3 loop reads CASRTSGGGDTQYF. The CDR3 bases are TGTGCCAGTAGGACTAGCGGGGGAGGGGATACGCAGTATTTT.

This chain uses TRBV14 with TRBJ1-2; tentative D call: TRBD1 (5 bases). Trimming pared 4 bases from V and 5 bases from J, leaving 8 bases between. CDR1 and CDR2 from the germline V gene are SGHDN and FVKESK. This CDR3 has 12 amino acids. The CDR3 sequence: CASSPGTYGYTF. In nucleotides, the CDR3 is TGTGCCAGCAGCCCCGGGACTTATGGCTACACCTTC.

This chain connects TRBV4-3 to TRBJ2-7, with TRBD2 matching 12 bases. Germline values: CDR1 LGHNA, CDR2 YSLEER. Germline trimming cut 0 bases from V and 5 bases from J; bases unmatched to any gene: 8. CDR3 length: 17 amino acids. CDR3 coding DNA: TGCGCCAGCAGCCAAGATCTGCGACTAGCGGGGGTGGACGAGCAGTACTTC. Translating gives CASSQDLRLAGVDEQYF.